This entry lists 23 T cell receptor beta chains sequenced from one sample in a study of T cell repertoires in cytomegalovirus infection. These TCRs' antigens remain unknown. TCRdb redid the calling of the reads with MiXCR, one entry per CDR3 protein. Here the sample spans around 430,000 distinct CDR3 sequences, about 42% being singletons. The input for sequencing was cultured PBMCs, taken from culture after CMV antigen stimulation. The receptors were sampled from a human donor in good health (CMV status not recorded). Some clones in this sample may be carry-over from other donors' samples.

Many counts were recorded for this clonotype. This chain uses TRBV7-2 with TRBJ2-3; 10 positions agree with TRBD2. The CDR3 spans 15 residues. The V and J ends lost 5 bases and 6 bases, in that order; junction bases with no gene match: 8. CDR1 is SGHTA and CDR2 is FQGNSA in the germline V gene. The CDR3 spells CASSATSGLRDTQYF. The CDR3 region has the DNA TGTGCCAGCAGCGCGACTAGCGGGCTTCGGGATACGCAGTATTTT.

This clonotype was observed a handful of times. This sequence joins TRBV12-3 or TRBV12-4 and TRBJ2-3; no firm D call. V lost 3 bases and J 6 bases, leaving 7 bases between the germline ends. The CDR3 consists of 12 residues. This CDR3 is CASSFVRDTQYF. DNA of the CDR3: TGTGCCAGCAGTTTTGTGCGGGATACGCAGTATTTT.

This clonotype showed up many times. The junction differs from germline at one of its ends, possibly a read error. The chain employs TRBV7-2 and TRBJ1-6; D remains ambiguous. Germline V lookup: CDR1 SGHTA, CDR2 FQGNSA. CDR3 length equals 14 residues. CDR3 amino acids: CASSLDGYSSPLHF. CDR3 coding DNA: TGTGCCAGCAGCTTAGACGGTTATAGTTCACCCCTCCACTTT.

The V call is TRBV7-9, the J call TRBJ2-3; 7 positions agree with TRBD2. This CDR3 has 15 residues. V was pared by 5 bases and J by 4 bases, with 9 bases of the junction left unmatched. Looked up from germline, CDR1 is SEHNR and CDR2 is FQNEAQ (reference sequence). Written as DNA, the CDR3 is TGTGCCAGCAGCACCCGACTAGCTCAGGCAGATACGCAGTATTTT. This translates into CASSTRLAQADTQYF.

The chain joins TRBV7-2 to TRBJ2-3; unclear D gene. V lost 0 bases and J lost 2, with 9 bases in between. CDR1 is SGHTA and CDR2 is FQGNSA in the germline V gene. The CDR3 length is 15 residues. CDR3 sequence reads: CASSLAVLITDTQYF. The CDR3 DNA reads as TGTGCCAGCAGCTTAGCAGTACTCATCACAGATACGCAGTATTTT.

This clonotype was picked up a small number of times. The rearrangement links TRBV19 to TRBJ1-1; TRBD1 is a possible D gene (6 bases). V was shortened by 9 bases and J by 5 bases, with 19 bases between the two germline ends. The V gene's germline CDR1 is LNHDA and CDR2 SQIVND (reference sequence). The CDR3 loop spans 14 amino acids. The CDR3 region has the DNA TGTGCCAGCAACGTACAGGGATTAGGGACTGAAGCTTTCTTT. Its protein product is CASNVQGLGTEAFF.

CDR3 in amino acids: CASSFRLQRDEQYV. CDR3 DNA sequence: TGTGCCAGCAGCTTCCGGTTGCAGCGGGACGAGCAGTACGTC. The V call is TRBV7-2, the J call TRBJ2-7; maybe TRBD2 (6 bases). This CDR3 has 14 residues. Germline CDR1 and CDR2: SGHTA and FQGNSA. V shed 3 bases and J shed 5 bases, with 14 bases lying between them.

This clonotype has a handful of counts. The chain couples TRBV7-8 to TRBJ2-7; D is perhaps TRBD1 or TRBD2 (5 bases each). The CDR3 totals 18 residues. Germline V lookup: CDR1 SGHVS, CDR2 FQNEAQ. V was pared by 5 bases and J by 2 bases, with 25 bases between. CDR3 sequence (DNA): TGTGCCAGCAGCACGAGTTATCGAGGGGTTTCCTCTACCTACGAGCAGTACTTC. It translates to CASSTSYRGVSSTYEQYF.

This clonotype has more than one count but fewer than ten. The V call is TRBV6-2 or TRBV6-3, the J call TRBJ1-5; TRBD1 might be the D (6 bases). This CDR3 comprises 15 residues. From germline, CDR1 is MNHEY and CDR2 SVGEGT. V shed 6 bases and J shed 3 bases, with 15 bases lying between them. The CDR3 DNA follows: TGTGCCAGCAGACAATTGACAGGTCACAATCAGCCCCAGCATTTT. It encodes CASRQLTGHNQPQHF.

The J gene is TRBJ2-7, the V gene TRBV6-1, with D tentatively TRBD1 (5 bases). The germline CDR1 and CDR2 sequences are MNHNS and SASEGT. The CDR3 contains 15 residues. The ends were cut back, 6 bases at V and 0 bases at J, with 15 bases in the middle. The CDR3 protein is CASRDIGVSSYEQYF. The CDR3 coding sequence is TGTGCCAGCAGGGACATAGGGGTTAGCTCCTACGAGCAGTACTTC.

Here the CDR3 DNA reads TGCGCCAGCAGCTTGGAGGCAGCTGCAACTAATGAAAAACTGTTTTTT. Its translation: CASSLEAAATNEKLFF. This sequence joins TRBV5-1 and TRBJ1-4; no firm D call. With 0 bases removed from V and 0 bases from J, the gap between germline ends came to 9 bases. Germline V gene sequence: CDR1 SGHRS, CDR2 YFSETQ. The CDR3 spans 16 residues.

A word on this clonotype: The CDR3 carries no conserved terminal phenylalanine or tryptophan, so it likely arises from a read error. It is unclear where the CDR3 begins or ends on the DNA, so no DNA is shown, and the CDR3 is as TCRdb lists it. J is TRBJ2-3 and V is TRBV20-1; TRBD2 reflects the table's D call only, with no check against the DNA. The germline CDR1 and CDR2 sequences are DFQATT and SNEGSKA (reference sequence). The CDR3 is made up of 13 amino acids, end residues included. The CDR3 region is CSATGTSGGTPTP.

The chain has TRBV19 and TRBJ2-2; the D is unclear. CDR3 length: 14 amino acids. Deletions cut 5 bases from V and 6 bases from J, with 13 bases between. CDR1 and CDR2 from the germline V gene are LNHDA and SQIVND (reference sequence). CDR3 amino acids: CASSLPLPPGELFF. Here the CDR3 DNA reads TGTGCCAGTAGTCTTCCCCTGCCCCCCGGGGAGCTGTTTTTT.

The rearrangement joins TRBV2 to TRBJ2-7; 9 nucleotides align to TRBD1. Germline-derived CDR1 and CDR2 are SNHLY and FYNNEI. The CDR3 extends over 12 amino acids. The J segment lost 4 bases and the V segment lost 8 bases, leaving 3 bases of the junction unmatched. CDR3 bases: TGTGCCAGCGGGACAGGGTTTTACGAGCAGTACTTC. Protein: CASGTGFYEQYF. Filled out from reference TRBV2 and TRBJ2-7, the complete variable domain reads EPEVTQTPSHQVTQMGQEVILRCVPISNHLYFYWYRQILGQKVEFLVSFYNNEISEKSEIFDDQFSVERPDGSNFTLKIRSTKLEDSAMYFCASGTGFYEQYFGPGTRLTVT.

V usage is TRBV19 and J usage is TRBJ2-6; D is uncertain. Germline-derived CDR1 and CDR2 are LNHDA and SQIVND (reference sequence). The CDR3 has 14 amino acids. V lost 7 bases and J lost 0, with 7 bases in between. The CDR3 sequence is CASMESSGANVLTF. The CDR3 nucleotides read TGTGCCAGTATGGAAAGCTCTGGGGCCAACGTCCTGACTTTC. The complete variable domain, with remaining parts taken from reference TRBV19 and TRBJ2-6, reads DGGITQSPKYLFRKEGQNVTLSCEQNLNHDAMYWYRQDPGQGLRLIYYSQIVNDFQKGDIAEGYSVSREKKESFPLTVTSAQKNPTAFYLCASMESSGANVLTFGAGSRLTVL.

This clonotype was observed a handful of times. The rearrangement joins TRBV7-2 to TRBJ1-6; 7 nucleotides match TRBD1. The V gene end was trimmed by 1 base and the J gene end by 5 bases; junction bases not matched to a gene: 5. Germline values: CDR1 SGHTA, CDR2 FQGNSA. This CDR3 region has 16 residues. The CDR3 region is CASSLVHRGHNSPLHF. CDR3 bases: TGTGCCAGCAGCTTAGTTCACAGGGGACATAATTCACCCCTCCACTTT.

The J gene is TRBJ2-7, the V gene TRBV7-2; no firm D call. Trimming shortened V by 3 bases and J by 6 bases, and 9 bases separated the two germline ends. The CDR3 sequence is 12 residues long. Germline lookup yields CDR1 SGHTA and CDR2 FQGNSA. CDR3 sequence (DNA): TGTGCCAGCAGCTTCCCGCATGGCGAGCAGTACTTC. Protein product: CASSFPHGEQYF.

The sample holds a few counts of this clonotype. V usage is TRBV19 and J usage is TRBJ1-3, with D tentatively TRBD1 (5 bases). V was shortened by 7 bases and J by 1 base, with 11 bases between the two germline ends. This CDR3 region has 14 residues. Looked up from germline, CDR1 is LNHDA and CDR2 is SQIVND (reference sequence). DNA for the CDR3: TGTGCCAGTACCCCCGGGGCGTCTGGAAACACCATATATTTT. This codes for CASTPGASGNTIYF.

The chain carries TRBV5-4 and TRBJ2-7; the D is unclear. This CDR3 comprises 14 residues. V lost 4 bases, J lost 1 base, and 12 bases lay in between. CDR1 and CDR2 (germline): SGHNT, YYREEE (reference sequence). The CDR3 here is CASSPWGKSYEQYF. The CDR3 DNA sequence: TGTGCCAGCAGCCCATGGGGAAAGTCCTACGAGCAGTACTTC.

This rearrangement joins TRBV6-6 to TRBJ1-3; 7 bases map to TRBD1. V dropped 7 bases and J dropped 0; count of bases not matched to a gene: 15. Germline-derived CDR1 and CDR2 are MNHNY and SVGAGI (reference sequence). The CDR3 length is 18 residues. The CDR3 reads CASMAALGQSYSGNTIYF. The CDR3 nucleotides are TGTGCCAGCATGGCAGCCTTGGGACAGTCCTACTCTGGAAACACCATATATTTT.

This clonotype was recorded a few times. The J gene is TRBJ2-7, the V gene TRBV6-6; D is ambiguous. Germline assignment: CDR1 MNHNY and CDR2 SVGAGI (reference sequence). The CDR3 has 15 residues. Trimming cost V 7 bases and J 6 bases, with 22 bases left between them. Here the CDR3 DNA reads TGTGCCAGCACGTTGGGTTCGTCGCCCGCTTCCGAGCAGTACTTC. Its translation: CASTLGSSPASEQYF.

This clonotype was observed a handful of times. This chain joins TRBV7-2 and TRBJ2-7; D is unclear. Germline CDR1 and CDR2: SGHTA and FQGNSA. V was trimmed by 0 bases and J by 2 bases, leaving 5 bases between them. The CDR3 runs 13 residues. Here the CDR3 DNA reads TGTGCCAGCAGCTTAGCCCTTACCTACGAGCAGTACTTC. This translates into CASSLALTYEQYF.

A few counts support this clonotype. J is TRBJ1-1 and V is TRBV6-2 or TRBV6-3, with a tentative D call TRBD1 (5 bases). Per the germline V gene, CDR1 is MNHEY and CDR2 is SVGEGT. CDR3 length equals 14 residues. V lost 6 bases, J lost 4 bases, and 15 bases lay in between. In DNA form, the CDR3 reads TGTGCCAGCAGCGGGGCCCGAAGGGGCACTGAAGCTTTCTTT. This encodes CASSGARRGTEAFF.